Listed below are T cell receptor beta chains from one sample, sequenced in a study of regulatory T cells in long-lasting Graves disease. MiXCR, run by TCRdb on the multiplex PCR reads, gives a single entry per CDR3 protein. Here the sample spans approximately 470,000 distinct CDR3 sequences, about a sixth being singletons. The sample also formed part of further work on T cells in Graves' hyperthyroidism and ophthalmopathy.

Sequenced material: peripheral blood mononuclear cells (PBMCs), taken at new diagnosis, from a patient treated with antithyroid drugs. Source of these receptors: a middle-aged man with Graves disease. Each CDR3 is given with its conserved first and last residue. The D gene is left open where the match is weak. Clone size is stated in some rows and not others, as once, few, many or a class when expanded.

clone_size: NA; j_call: TRBJ2-7; v_call: TRBV2; d_call: NA; cdr3_aa: CASSEYGLTDEQYF; cdr3_nt: TGTGCCAGCAGTGAGTATGGCCTGACCGACGAGCAGTACTTC
clone_size: many; j_call: TRBJ1-5; v_call: TRBV2; d_call: NA; cdr3_aa: CASSVRGSNQPQHF; cdr3_nt: TGTGCCAGCAGTGTGAGAGGGAGCAATCAGCCCCAGCATTTT
clone_size: NA; j_call: TRBJ1-1; v_call: TRBV28; d_call: NA; cdr3_aa: CASSSTSMEASF; cdr3_nt: TGTGCCAGCAGTTCAACCTCGATGGAAGCTTCCTTT
clone_size: many; j_call: TRBJ2-2; v_call: TRBV14; d_call: NA; cdr3_aa: CASRTGHTGELFF; cdr3_nt: TGTGCCAGCAGGACAGGACACACCGGGGAGCTGTTTTTT
clone_size: once; j_call: TRBJ1-2; v_call: TRBV3-1; d_call: NA; cdr3_aa: CASSQDVAGTNYGYTF; cdr3_nt: TGTGCCAGCAGCCAAGATGTAGCAGGGACTAACTATGGCTACACCTTC
clone_size: NA; j_call: TRBJ2-1; v_call: TRBV28; d_call: TRBD2; cdr3_aa: CASSFPLAGGYNEQFF; cdr3_nt: TGTGCCAGCAGTTTCCCACTAGCGGGGGGCTACAATGAGCAGTTCTTC
clone_size: many; j_call: TRBJ2-7; v_call: TRBV7-9; d_call: NA; cdr3_aa: CASSHPQGEGYEQYF; cdr3_nt: TGTGCCAGCAGCCACCCACAGGGAGAAGGCTACGAGCAGTACTTC
clone_size: few; j_call: TRBJ2-7; v_call: TRBV29-1; d_call: NA; cdr3_aa: CSVGQGSSYEQYF; cdr3_nt: TGCAGCGTTGGGCAGGGAAGCTCCTACGAGCAGTACTTC
clone_size: NA; j_call: TRBJ2-7; v_call: TRBV29-1; d_call: TRBD1; cdr3_aa: CSVEDVAEGAGEQYF; cdr3_nt: TGCAGCGTTGAAGATGTAGCTGAGGGGGCAGGCGAGCAGTACTTC
clone_size: NA; j_call: TRBJ1-5; v_call: TRBV28; d_call: NA; cdr3_aa: CASSMGGAEQPQHF; cdr3_nt: TGTGCCAGCAGCATGGGGGGGGCAGAACAGCCCCAGCATTTT
clone_size: many; j_call: TRBJ1-1; v_call: TRBV12-3/TRBV12-4; d_call: NA; cdr3_aa: CASSWGGGTEAFF; cdr3_nt: TGTGCCAGCAGTTGGGGTGGAGGGACTGAAGCTTTCTTT
clone_size: NA; j_call: TRBJ2-7; v_call: TRBV7-6; d_call: TRBD1; cdr3_aa: CASSQRTGGGYEQYF; cdr3_nt: TGTGCCAGCAGCCAACGGACAGGGGGGGGCTACGAGCAGTACTTC
clone_size: NA; j_call: TRBJ2-1; v_call: TRBV18; d_call: NA; cdr3_aa: CASSRRGTANNEQFF; cdr3_nt: TGTGCCAGCTCACGGAGAGGTACCGCAAACAATGAGCAGTTCTTC
clone_size: NA; j_call: TRBJ2-7; v_call: TRBV28; d_call: NA; cdr3_aa: CASSKLVYEQYF; cdr3_nt: TGTGCCAGCAGCAAGTTAGTCTACGAGCAGTACTTC
clone_size: many; j_call: TRBJ2-2; v_call: TRBV27; d_call: TRBD2; cdr3_aa: CASSLGLAYTGELFF; cdr3_nt: TGTGCCAGCAGTTTAGGACTAGCCTACACCGGGGAGCTGTTTTTT
clone_size: NA; j_call: TRBJ1-1; v_call: TRBV28; d_call: TRBD1; cdr3_aa: CASSLLGTGGFF; cdr3_nt: TGTGCCAGCAGTTTATTGGGGACAGGTGGTTTCTTT
clone_size: few; j_call: TRBJ2-7; v_call: TRBV25-1; d_call: NA; cdr3_aa: CASAGTMGYEQYF; cdr3_nt: TGTGCCAGCGCCGGGACAATGGGATACGAGCAGTACTTC
clone_size: NA; j_call: TRBJ2-1; v_call: TRBV10-3; d_call: NA; cdr3_aa: CAISGALMARDSSYNEQFF; cdr3_nt: TGTGCCATCAGTGGGGCCTTGATGGCGCGGGATAGTTCCTACAATGAGCAGTTCTTC
clone_size: many; j_call: TRBJ2-3; v_call: TRBV3-1; d_call: TRBD1; cdr3_aa: CASSQGTGSTDTQYF; cdr3_nt: TGTGCCAGCAGCCAAGGGACAGGGAGCACAGATACGCAGTATTTT
clone_size: many; j_call: TRBJ1-5; v_call: TRBV27; d_call: NA; cdr3_aa: CASSSTRSNQPQHF; cdr3_nt: TGTGCCAGCAGTTCCACCCGGAGCAATCAGCCCCAGCATTTT
clone_size: many; j_call: TRBJ2-7; v_call: TRBV6-1; d_call: TRBD1; cdr3_aa: CASSEFRAGGYEQYF; cdr3_nt: TGTGCCAGCAGTGAATTTCGGGCAGGGGGCTACGAGCAGTACTTC
clone_size: NA; j_call: TRBJ1-4; v_call: TRBV10-3; d_call: NA; cdr3_aa: CAISEVELTSNEKLFF; cdr3_nt: TGTGCCATCAGCGAAGTAGAGCTCACGTCTAATGAAAAACTGTTTTTT
clone_size: many; j_call: TRBJ2-2; v_call: TRBV28; d_call: NA; cdr3_aa: CASSIVGGIGELFF; cdr3_nt: TGTGCCAGCAGTATAGTAGGGGGTATCGGGGAGCTGTTTTTT
clone_size: many; j_call: TRBJ1-1; v_call: TRBV20-1; d_call: NA; cdr3_aa: CSARDPWGEDTEAFF; cdr3_nt: TGCAGTGCTAGAGACCCCTGGGGGGAGGACACTGAAGCTTTCTTT
clone_size: many; j_call: TRBJ2-7; v_call: TRBV11-1; d_call: TRBD2; cdr3_aa: CASSMGLAGGYEQYF; cdr3_nt: TGTGCCAGCAGCATGGGACTAGCGGGAGGGTACGAGCAGTACTTC
clone_size: many; j_call: TRBJ2-1; v_call: TRBV20-1; d_call: NA; cdr3_aa: CSASPTESSYNEQFF; cdr3_nt: TGCAGTGCTAGTCCTACAGAGAGCTCCTACAATGAGCAGTTCTTC
clone_size: many; j_call: TRBJ1-1; v_call: TRBV27; d_call: TRBD1; cdr3_aa: CASSPGTGRAFF; cdr3_nt: TGTGCCAGCAGTCCTGGGACAGGGCGGGCTTTCTTT
clone_size: many; j_call: TRBJ2-7; v_call: TRBV2; d_call: NA; cdr3_aa: CASSTVEGTQVSYEQYF; cdr3_nt: TGTGCCAGCAGTACGGTGGAAGGGACACAAGTCTCCTACGAGCAGTACTTC
clone_size: NA; j_call: TRBJ2-3; v_call: TRBV11-2; d_call: TRBD2; cdr3_aa: CASSRAGILTDTQYF; cdr3_nt: TGTGCCAGCAGCCGAGCGGGGATACTCACAGATACGCAGTATTTT
clone_size: NA; j_call: TRBJ2-1; v_call: TRBV27; d_call: NA; cdr3_aa: CASSRGYGSYNEQFF; cdr3_nt: TGTGCCAGCTCCCGGGGATACGGCTCCTACAATGAGCAGTTCTTC
clone_size: many; j_call: TRBJ2-3; v_call: TRBV7-6; d_call: NA; cdr3_aa: CASSLARGNTQYF; cdr3_nt: TGTGCCAGCAGCTTAGCAAGAGGGAATACGCAGTATTTT
clone_size: NA; j_call: TRBJ1-6; v_call: TRBV25-1; d_call: TRBD1; cdr3_aa: CASSGQGRNSPLHF; cdr3_nt: TGTGCCAGCTCTGGACAGGGTCGGAATTCACCCCTCCACTTT
clone_size: many; j_call: TRBJ2-3; v_call: TRBV2; d_call: TRBD2; cdr3_aa: CASRLLAGAVDTQYF; cdr3_nt: TGTGCCAGCAGGCTACTAGCGGGAGCCGTAGATACGCAGTATTTT
clone_size: many; j_call: TRBJ2-7; v_call: TRBV20-1; d_call: NA; cdr3_aa: CSATGPRSSYEQYF; cdr3_nt: TGCAGTGCCACCGGGCCTCGGAGCTCCTACGAGCAGTACTTC
clone_size: once; j_call: TRBJ2-3; v_call: TRBV7-3; d_call: TRBD1; cdr3_aa: CASSKAGGNRGTDTQYF; cdr3_nt: TGTGCCAGCAGCAAAGCAGGGGGCAATAGAGGCACAGATACGCAGTATTTT
clone_size: few; j_call: TRBJ2-2; v_call: TRBV3-1; d_call: TRBD1; cdr3_aa: CASSLKGAGTGELFF; cdr3_nt: TGTGCCAGCAGTTTAAAGGGGGCAGGGACCGGGGAGCTGTTTTTT
clone_size: many; j_call: TRBJ2-5; v_call: TRBV12-3/TRBV12-4; d_call: NA; cdr3_aa: CASSPREALAQYF; cdr3_nt: TGTGCCAGCAGTCCCCGGGAAGCTCTGGCCCAGTACTTC
clone_size: many; j_call: TRBJ2-1; v_call: TRBV5-1; d_call: NA; cdr3_aa: CASSLAVLAQGNEQFF; cdr3_nt: TGCGCCAGCAGCTTGGCCGTGCTAGCGCAAGGGAATGAGCAGTTCTTC
clone_size: few; j_call: TRBJ2-7; v_call: TRBV30; d_call: TRBD1; cdr3_aa: CAWGPDRLGYEQYF; cdr3_nt: TGTGCCTGGGGACCGGACAGGTTGGGCTACGAGCAGTACTTC
clone_size: few; j_call: TRBJ2-2; v_call: TRBV19; d_call: NA; cdr3_aa: CASSIGGLSNTGELFF; cdr3_nt: TGTGCCAGTAGTATAGGTGGATTATCGAACACCGGGGAGCTGTTTTTT
clone_size: many; j_call: TRBJ2-5; v_call: TRBV30; d_call: NA; cdr3_aa: CAWSVPGGWETQYF; cdr3_nt: TGTGCCTGGAGTGTACCGGGGGGCTGGGAGACCCAGTACTTC
clone_size: many; j_call: TRBJ2-3; v_call: TRBV2; d_call: TRBD2; cdr3_aa: CASSGLGGSTTDTQYF; cdr3_nt: TGTGCCAGCAGTGGACTGGGCGGGAGTACGACAGATACGCAGTATTTT
clone_size: NA; j_call: TRBJ2-1; v_call: TRBV2; d_call: NA; cdr3_aa: CATLLTRGNEQFF; cdr3_nt: TGTGCCACCTTGCTGACCCGGGGCAATGAGCAGTTCTTC
clone_size: many; j_call: TRBJ2-1; v_call: TRBV28; d_call: NA; cdr3_aa: CASSPLDPAYNEQFF; cdr3_nt: TGTGCCAGCAGTCCCCTCGACCCGGCCTACAATGAGCAGTTCTTC
clone_size: few; j_call: TRBJ1-1; v_call: TRBV20-1; d_call: NA; cdr3_aa: CSAPVEMNTEAFF; cdr3_nt: TGCAGTGCCCCCGTTGAGATGAACACTGAAGCTTTCTTT
clone_size: many; j_call: TRBJ1-5; v_call: TRBV20-1; d_call: NA; cdr3_aa: CSARSARSNQPQHF; cdr3_nt: TGCAGTGCTAGATCAGCGCGTAGCAATCAGCCCCAGCATTTT
clone_size: many; j_call: TRBJ2-2; v_call: TRBV12-3/TRBV12-4; d_call: NA; cdr3_aa: CASSFQGNGELFF; cdr3_nt: TGTGCCAGCAGTTTTCAGGGGAACGGGGAGCTGTTTTTT
clone_size: few; j_call: TRBJ1-6; v_call: TRBV30; d_call: TRBD1; cdr3_aa: CAWSARGQGLPGYNSPLHF; cdr3_nt: TGTGCCTGGAGTGCCCGGGGACAGGGATTGCCGGGGTATAATTCACCCCTCCACTTT
clone_size: NA; j_call: TRBJ1-5; v_call: TRBV6-1; d_call: NA; cdr3_aa: CASRRGPFNQPQHF; cdr3_nt: TGTGCCAGCAGACGAGGACCTTTCAATCAGCCCCAGCATTTT
clone_size: many; j_call: TRBJ1-5; v_call: TRBV28; d_call: NA; cdr3_aa: CASSSSNLIDDQPQHF; cdr3_nt: TGTGCCAGCAGTTCGTCAAACTTAATCGACGATCAGCCCCAGCATTTT
clone_size: many; j_call: TRBJ1-1; v_call: TRBV20-1; d_call: NA; cdr3_aa: CSASFPGNTEAFF; cdr3_nt: TGCAGTGCTAGTTTCCCGGGGAACACTGAAGCTTTCTTT
clone_size: few; j_call: TRBJ2-7; v_call: TRBV6-2/TRBV6-3; d_call: TRBD2; cdr3_aa: CASKTSGRGPYEQYF; cdr3_nt: TGTGCCAGCAAAACTAGCGGGAGGGGGCCCTACGAGCAGTACTTC